Reported below is one TCR beta chain. Its antigen is as yet unknown. After autologous stem cell transplantation all patients relapsed, and prior brentuximab vedotin exposure differed between cohorts. Data came from immunoSEQ multiplex PCR; TCRdb stores just in-frame clones and leaves some out. Among 8,500 to 14,000 clones listed, around four fifths were seen once. The source of the sample is a study of PD-1 blockade in classical Hodgkin lymphoma. General observations from the study: Lower baseline TCR diversity marked trial partial responders and progressors. Newly diagnosed patients were reported to exhibit reduced baseline TCR diversity relative to healthy donors.

The CDR3 extends over 13 amino acids. Germline CDR1 SGHTA, CDR2 FQGTGA. Trimming stripped 6 bases from V and 5 bases from J, with 13 bases between. The source material was peripheral blood mononuclear cells (PBMCs), sampled before the second cycle of nivolumab. This chain uses TRBV7-3 with TRBJ2-5; no clear D. This clonotype was obtained from a human donor with classical Hodgkin lymphoma. The CDR3 protein is CASSPMMGETQYF. In DNA, the CDR3 is TGTGCCAGCAGTCCTATGATGGGGGAGACCCAGTACTTC.